The clone carrying this T cell receptor (beta chain) was observed a single time. What it recognizes is unknown. These data originate in a study of cytomegalovirus exposure and HLA in healthy donors. 60 Vbeta and 13 Jbeta primers were used in PCR. Under the authors' procedure: The count from a later analysis was 79 million or so unique TCR beta chains, some 10 million of them shared. TCRdb's table, derived via immunoSEQ multiplex PCR, lists solely in-frame clones and lacks some. The V and J calls and clone size come from that table; D and trimming were worked out from the DNA. The sample comprises 100,000 to 150,000 clones, 76% of which are singletons, and just under 2% rests with the top ten. Study-level results: When the data were analyzed later, several of the most significant clusters appeared to be linked to common viral pathogens.

This CDR3 is built from 15 residues. The V gene end was trimmed by 5 bases and the J gene end by 7 bases; junction bases not matched to a gene: 11. Germline V lookup: CDR1 SGHDT, CDR2 YYEEEE. This rearrangement joins TRBV5-6 to TRBJ2-2, with 7 bases identical to TRBD1. Sequencing was carried out using PBMCs. This sequence originates from a man aged 50 to 59 in good health and CMV-seronegative. The CDR3 sequence: CASRRTTGLIGELFF. In DNA, the CDR3 is TGTGCCAGCAGGCGTACGACAGGGCTGATCGGGGAGCTGTTTTTT.